This TCR beta chain was found in a study of T cell repertoires in cytomegalovirus infection. Turning to the study itself: Newly reported HLA-C-restricted and thoroughly characterized HLA-B-restricted CMV epitopes were employed. Public TCR beta signatures indicated both CMV infection and matching HLA type.

J was trimmed by 9 bases and V by 6 bases; bases with no gene match: 4. From germline, CDR1 is MNHEY and CDR2 SVGEGT. The CDR3 has 12 amino acids. The study, taken as a whole, reports: Cumulated frequencies of public TCR beta families served to identify carriers of CMV plus the relevant HLA.

TCRdb fed the reads into MiXCR, producing one record per CDR3 protein. This sample yields under 450,000 distinct CDR3 sequences, of which about 34% are seen a single time; roughly 12% belongs to the top ten. Details on this clonotype: Its antigen remains unidentified.

The origin of this receptor is a human donor in good health (CMV status not recorded). Some clones in this sample may be carry-over from other donors' samples. Sequences were derived from cultured PBMCs, sampled from culture after CMV antigen stimulation. The chain has TRBV6-2 or TRBV6-3 and TRBJ1-5, with 8 bases lining up with TRBD1. Here the CDR3 DNA reads TGTGCCAGCAGCCTCGGACAGGGGCCCCAGCATTTT. Amino acid sequence: CASSLGQGPQHF.